Sequencing of this T cell receptor (beta chain) was carried out in a study of T cells in Graves' hyperthyroidism and ophthalmopathy. Study results and limitations: Most expanded thyroid clonotypes above 0.001 recurred in blood.

RNA transcripts were the template for amplifying TCR beta CDR3 regions. The study used the HTBI primer set for a first-round RT-PCR of the TCR CDR3. Each CDR3 protein gets one entry after TCRdb re-called the multiplex PCR reads with MiXCR. The sample yields 300,000 to 500,000 distinct CDR3 sequences, about 14% seen once. This clonotype was observed a handful of times. Its antigen is not known. The germline CDR1 and CDR2 sequences are SGHNT and YYREEE (reference sequence). Trimming at V came to 4 bases and at J to 5 bases, leaving 10 bases not matched to a gene. The CDR3 has 16 residues. Each ophthalmopathy patient scored at least 3 on the Clinical Activity Score and at least 4 on NOSPECS grade, with duration under 3 months. PBMCs were obtained from over 8.5 ml fresh peripheral blood.

The rearrangement links TRBV5-4 to TRBJ2-1; 9 bases fit TRBD2. The TCR sequence derives from a man aged 50-60 years with Graves' ophthalmopathy. Sequencing was carried out using blood. DNA of the CDR3: TGTGCCAGCAGCGAAGGCCCCGCGGGAGGGAACAATGAGCAGTTCTTC. It codes for CASSEGPAGGNNEQFF.